The rows below give T cell receptor beta chains drawn from one sample of a study of blood T cell repertoires in COVID-19. Only in-frame clones appear in the TCRdb table, and some are missing; sequencing was by immunoSEQ multiplex PCR. This repertoire shows about 40,000 clones, around 87% found once; its top ten account for 15% to 20%. The material sequenced was peripheral blood. Receptors were obtained from a man in his forties or fifties in a cohort sampled during active COVID-19. Each CDR3 is given with its conserved first and last residue. Fields, in order: J gene, V gene, CDR3 protein.

TRBJ2-7 | TRBV5-1 | CASRGTGSNYEQYF
TRBJ2-5 | TRBV14 | CASSQEGLAEQETQYF
TRBJ2-1 | TRBV7-2 | CASSPAGWGNEQFF
TRBJ2-3 | TRBV29-1 | CSLCFGTDTQYF
TRBJ1-5 | TRBV19 | CASSTVKNQPQHF
TRBJ2-2 | TRBV27 | CASSSPRDSITGELFF
TRBJ2-5 | TRBV6-6 | CASSRRLAANRQETQYF
TRBJ2-5 | TRBV4-3 | CASSQLAGGLETQYF
TRBJ1-2 | TRBV9 | CASSVGQSNYGYTF
TRBJ1-5 | TRBV14 | CASSQLHNQPQHF
TRBJ2-5 | TRBV10-3 | CAISEEGLAGQETQYF
TRBJ2-3 | TRBV6-1 | CASSEEAGQVTDTQYF
TRBJ1-2 | TRBV5-1 | CASSQDRAYGYTF
TRBJ2-3 | TRBV2 | CASSPLAGGTDTQYF
TRBJ2-3 | TRBV28 | CASSSPPTSAYTDTQYF
TRBJ1-5 | TRBV21-1 | CANKQTGWDNQPQHF
TRBJ1-2 | TRBV29-1 | CSVDTGDIWGYTF
TRBJ1-2 | TRBV29-1 | CSVERNSGQGGYTF
TRBJ1-5 | TRBV6-5 | CASSSGGQPQHF
TRBJ1-6 | TRBV28 | CASSRRSSYNSPLHF
TRBJ2-1 | TRBV11-2 | CASSPLGTSGYGEQFF
TRBJ1-3 | TRBV5-6 | CASSLGLDSGNTIYF
TRBJ1-4 | TRBV27 | CASSLWYPGTANEKLFF
TRBJ2-3 | TRBV15 | CATSRGTSGRDTQYF
TRBJ2-7 | TRBV7-6 | CASSLASLSSYEQYF
TRBJ2-2 | TRBV11-2 | CASSLLGAGVGGELFF
TRBJ1-1 | TRBV27 | CASSLYTNTEAFF
TRBJ1-4 | TRBV27 | CASSLTGVGATNEKLFF
TRBJ2-1 | TRBV29-1 | CSVERGQRFYNEQFF
TRBJ2-3 | TRBV23-1 | CASSHDSGGAGTDTQYF
TRBJ1-4 | TRBV4-1 | CASSRDPLDRIEKLFF
TRBJ1-1 | TRBV9 | CASSGQGANTEAFF
TRBJ2-1 | TRBV3-1/TRBV3-2 | CASSQGRVLYNEQFF
TRBJ2-2 | TRBV11-2 | CASSPGGTGELFF
TRBJ2-1 | TRBV24-1 | CATSERSETVYNEQFF
TRBJ1-5 | TRBV4-1 | CASSQDQGTDYQPQHF
TRBJ2-3 | TRBV12-3/TRBV12-4 | CASSPGLADTQYF
TRBJ2-1 | TRBV5-1 | CASSLGSDSQFF
TRBJ1-4 | TRBV23-1 | CASSHCPQDRGEKLFF
TRBJ2-5 | TRBV7-9 | CASSSGQHQETQYF
TRBJ2-2 | TRBV10-3 | CASLGQVDTGELFF
TRBJ1-3 | TRBV11-3 | CASSPRTGSSGNTIYF
TRBJ2-3 | TRBV5-6 | CASSSSPGLATDTQYF
TRBJ2-1 | TRBV3-1/TRBV3-2 | CASSRTTYNEQFF
TRBJ2-1 | TRBV7-7 | CASSRTSGSYNEQFF
TRBJ2-3 | TRBV7-2 | CASSLVDYTDTQYF
TRBJ2-5 | TRBV27 | CASSLSGTGETQYF
TRBJ2-3 | TRBV7-9 | CASLRTEKGSTDTQYF
TRBJ1-2 | TRBV19 | CASRDRGGLNYGYTF
TRBJ2-1 | TRBV6-1 | CASSELKTSGVNNEQFF
TRBJ1-5 | TRBV29-1 | CSVRGGAGQPQHF
TRBJ1-1 | TRBV19 | CASSSQRGTEAFF
TRBJ2-3 | TRBV4-2 | CASSQGAGRTADTQYF
TRBJ1-5 | TRBV3-1/TRBV3-2 | CASSHGGRGWDQPQHF
TRBJ1-1 | TRBV7-8 | CASSPNPGVSTEAFF
TRBJ1-1 | TRBV11-2 | CASSLDRGVGTEAFF
TRBJ1-2 | TRBV30 | CAWSRSLQGLRSLYGYTF
TRBJ2-3 | TRBV28 | CASSLLAEFTDTQYF
TRBJ1-1 | TRBV12-3/TRBV12-4 | CASSLGLAEAFF